What follows are 28 T cell receptor beta chains derived from one specimen sequenced in a study of shared clonotypes between healthy human individuals (dated by TCRdb to between 2020 and 2021). Receptor amplification or capture employed the immunoSEQ multiplex PCR assay. This immuneACCESS table, as held by TCRdb, lists in-frame sequences with V and J called but not all clones. Of the missing ones, under half trace to an unresolved V gene in checked studies; the others have no known cause. Present in this sample are under 700,000 clones, 85% to 95% of which were seen just once. The top ten hold about 0.11% of the sample. For the CD8 naive samples, CD45RO-negative cells were positively selected for CCR7, yielding a CD45RA+CCR7+ population from which TemRA cells were excluded. Sequences were obtained from naive CD8+ T cells sorted from blood. In light of the paper, this sample's cell subset or site label describes: CD45RA+CCR7+. These receptors all come from a woman aged 25-40 years in good health.

The V gene is TRBV29-1, the J gene TRBJ2-5; 8 positions agree with TRBD2. The DNA end lines up better with TRBJ2-7; the J call may be wrong. Germline V gene lookup returns CDR1 SQVTM and CDR2 ANQGSEA. This CDR3 is 13 amino acids long. The CDR3 reads CSVETSGSYEQYF. The CDR3 DNA reads TGCAGCGTTGAAACTAGCGGCTCCTACGAGCAGTACTTC.

Note on this clone: The DNA is omitted, as the CDR3 cannot be located on it reliably, and the CDR3 follows TCRdb's listing. The chain couples TRBV27 to TRBJ2-1; the table's D call of TRBD1 was not tested on the DNA. A total of 15 residues make up the CDR3, ends included. The germline V gene has CDR1 MNHEY and CDR2 SMNVEV (reference sequence). This CDR3 reads CASSFGPGETNEQFF.

The V and J genes are TRBV27 and TRBJ1-2; perhaps TRBD1 as D (5 bases). This CDR3 is 15 amino acids long. CDR1 is MNHEY and CDR2 is SMNVEV in the germline V gene (reference sequence). V lost 1 base and J 6 bases, leaving 15 bases between the germline ends. DNA of the CDR3: TGTGCCAGCAGTTTATACGACGGGGGAGTGGATGGCTACACCTTC. It encodes CASSLYDGGVDGYTF.

The genes are TRBV5-1 and TRBJ2-2, with 7 positions matching TRBD1. Trimming cost V 4 bases and J 5 bases; bases outside gene matches: 2. This CDR3 region has 13 residues. Per germline, CDR1 SGHRS and CDR2 YFSETQ. CDR3 in amino acids: CASSMTGTGELFF. The DNA of the CDR3 is TGCGCCAGCAGCATGACAGGGACCGGGGAGCTGTTTTTT. The full variable domain, its missing parts supplied by reference TRBV5-1 and TRBJ2-2, is KAGVTQTPRYLIKTRGQQVTLSCSPISGHRSVSWYQQTPGQGLQFLFEYFSETQRNKGNFPGRFSGRQFSNSRSEMNVSTLELGDSALYLCASSMTGTGELFFGEGSRLTVL.

As concerns this clone: The same CDR3 is also encoded by other DNA sequences in this sample. CDR3 sequence reads: CSVKQGYEQYF. Written as DNA, the CDR3 is TGCAGCGTGAAACAGGGCTACGAGCAGTACTTC. The genes are TRBV29-1 and TRBJ2-7, with a possible D match to TRBD1 (6 bases). Trimming stripped 6 bases from V and 3 bases from J, with 9 bases between. CDR1 is SQVTM and CDR2 is ANQGSEA in the germline V gene. The CDR3 runs to 11 residues.

The chain has TRBV5-1 and TRBJ1-1; no clear D gene. The V end lost 1 base, the J end lost 1 base, and 5 bases lay between the germline ends. CDR1 and CDR2 from the germline V gene are SGHRS and YFSETQ. This CDR3 is 13 amino acids long. The DNA of the CDR3 is TGCGCCAGCAGCTTGCCGGCGAACACTGAAGCTTTCTTT. It specifies CASSLPANTEAFF.

The chain employs TRBV13 and TRBJ2-3, with 7 bases identical to TRBD2. V lost 5 bases to trimming and J lost 11 bases; unmatched junction nucleotides: 13. This CDR3 has 14 amino acids. The germline V gene has CDR1 PRHDT and CDR2 FYEKMQ (reference sequence). The CDR3 DNA reads TGTGCCAGCAGCCCGGGGAGGGCATGGGTGAAGCAGTATTTT. Amino acids: CASSPGRAWVKQYF.

The chain recombines TRBV6-1 with TRBJ1-1, with D possibly matching TRBD1 (5 bases). Germline V gives CDR1 MNHNS, CDR2 SASEGT. The CDR3 is made up of 15 amino acids. V lost 4 bases, J lost 1 base, and 13 bases lay in between. In DNA form, the CDR3 reads TGTGCCAGCAGTGCTTTCAGGACATCGAACACTGAAGCTTTCTTT. This encodes CASSAFRTSNTEAFF.

The chain joins TRBV11-2 to TRBJ2-3; 7 bases align to TRBD1. V was pared by 1 base and J by 11 bases, with 15 bases of the junction left unmatched. This CDR3 is 16 amino acids long. The germline gives CDR1 SGHAT, CDR2 FQNNGV. CDR3 protein: CASSLGARWLGTEQYF. The CDR3 nucleotides are TGTGCCAGCAGCTTAGGGGCTCGGTGGTTGGGGACAGAGCAGTATTTT.

J is TRBJ2-6 and V is TRBV7-9, with TRBD1 matching over 10 bases. The V and J ends lost 8 bases and 0 bases, in that order; junction bases with no gene match: 13. The germline gives CDR1 SEHNR, CDR2 FQNEAQ (reference sequence). There are 19 residues in the CDR3. This CDR3 is CASLGQGTPKSSGANVLTF. In nucleotides, the CDR3 is TGTGCCAGCTTGGGACAGGGGACGCCGAAAAGCTCTGGGGCCAACGTCCTGACTTTC.

The CDR3 nucleotides are TGTGCCAGCAGCTTGACTAGCGGGGGACCTCGAGGGGAGCTGTTTTTT. Translating it yields CASSLTSGGPRGELFF. The chain employs TRBV7-9 and TRBJ2-2; 12 bases fit TRBD2. The CDR3 loop spans 16 amino acids. Germline V CDR1 and CDR2: SEHNR, FQNEAQ (reference sequence). The V and J ends lost 3 bases and 8 bases, in that order; junction bases with no gene match: 7.

This chain connects TRBV28 to TRBJ2-5, with D possibly TRBD2 on 5 matching bases. The CDR3 extends over 13 amino acids. The V gene's germline CDR1 is MDHEN and CDR2 SYDVKM. The ends were cut back, 2 bases at V and 5 bases at J, with 9 bases in the middle. The CDR3, as DNA: TGTGCCAGCAGTTTAAGTAGCGCGGAGACCCAGTACTTC. Amino acid sequence: CASSLSSAETQYF.

V gene TRBV10-2 combines with J gene TRBJ1-1, with D perhaps TRBD1 (5 bases). Between the trimmed V and J ends, which lost 2 bases and 0 bases, there was a span of 7 bases. The CDR3 extends over 14 amino acids. Germline V gene sequence: CDR1 WSHSY, CDR2 SAAADI. The chain's CDR3 is CASSEAGLNTEAFF. In DNA form, the CDR3 reads TGCGCCAGCAGTGAGGCAGGGCTGAACACTGAAGCTTTCTTT.

The chain is built from TRBV2 and TRBJ2-2; 15 nucleotides line up with TRBD2. CDR1 and CDR2 (germline): SNHLY, FYNNEI. V lost 6 bases and J lost 4; bases outside the gene matches: 9. The CDR3 is 18 amino acids. DNA of the CDR3: TGTGCCAGCAGGCACAAAGGACTAGCGGGAGGGTCCACCGGGGAGCTGTTTTTT. Protein product: CASRHKGLAGGSTGELFF.

The J gene is TRBJ1-2, the V gene TRBV27; 10 bases are shared with TRBD1. The V gene end was trimmed by 4 bases and the J gene end by 2 bases; junction bases not matched to a gene: 7. CDR3 length: 16 amino acids. CDR1 MNHEY and CDR2 SMNVEV come from the germline V gene (reference sequence). CDR3: CASSSGQGTFNYGYTF. CDR3 coding DNA: TGTGCCAGCAGTTCGGGACAGGGGACCTTCAACTATGGCTACACCTTC.

The chain joins TRBV7-9 to TRBJ2-1, with 7 nucleotides matching TRBD2. The CDR3 sequence is 18 residues long. V dropped 1 base and J dropped 3; count of bases not matched to a gene: 12. Germline loops: CDR1 SEHNR, CDR2 FQNEAQ (reference sequence). The CDR3 DNA is TGTGCCAGCAGCTTAGGAGGGGCGGGAGATTGGATCTACAATGAGCAGTTCTTC. Translation gives CASSLGGAGDWIYNEQFF.

The V call is TRBV28, the J call TRBJ2-2, with TRBD1 identical over 8 bases. Looked up from germline, CDR1 is MDHEN and CDR2 is SYDVKM. V trimming: 6 bases; J trimming: 6 bases; junction bases outside the gene matches: 12. The CDR3 extends over 16 amino acids. The CDR3, as DNA: TGTGCCAGCAGCCCAAATAGACAGGGGAATTCCGGGGAGCTGTTTTTT. Protein product: CASSPNRQGNSGELFF.

The chain has TRBV4-1 and TRBJ2-7; perhaps TRBD2 as D (5 bases). CDR3 length equals 15 residues. The V gene's germline CDR1 is MGHRA and CDR2 YSYEKL. V gave up 2 bases and J gave up 2 bases, with 13 bases separating them. CDR3 coding DNA: TGCGCCAGCAGCCAAACTACTAGGCCGACCTACGAGCAGTACTTC. It translates to CASSQTTRPTYEQYF.

This chain connects TRBV13 to TRBJ2-2; 7 bases agree with TRBD2. Per the germline V gene, CDR1 is PRHDT and CDR2 is FYEKMQ (reference sequence). J lost 5 bases, V lost 5 bases, and 14 bases had no gene match. The CDR3 extends over 17 amino acids. CDR3 in amino acids: CASSPFGASGSTGELFF. In DNA form, the CDR3 reads TGTGCCAGCAGCCCTTTCGGCGCTAGCGGTTCTACCGGGGAGCTGTTTTTT.

The chain employs TRBV18 and TRBJ2-3; tentative D call: TRBD1 (6 bases). Germline CDR1 KGHSH, CDR2 LQKENI. V was trimmed by 2 bases and J by 0 bases, leaving 12 bases between them. The CDR3 covers 16 residues. CDR3 sequence reads: CASSPWTASSTDTQYF. The CDR3 DNA reads TGTGCCAGCTCACCATGGACAGCCTCTAGCACAGATACGCAGTATTTT.

This chain links TRBV11-2 with TRBJ2-7, with D perhaps matching TRBD1 or TRBD2 (6 bases each). V was cut by 5 bases and J by 5 bases, with 22 bases left in between. This CDR3 has 16 amino acids. Germline V CDR1 and CDR2: SGHAT, FQNNGV. The CDR3 reads CASSPRYIQGGDEQYF. CDR3 bases: TGTGCCAGCAGCCCAAGATACATACAGGGAGGAGACGAGCAGTACTTC.

This clone was seen once. For the CDR3, the DNA is TGTGCCAGCAGTGACAGGACCTATGGCTACACCTTC. It encodes CASSDRTYGYTF. This rearrangement joins TRBV2 to TRBJ1-2; no clear D gene. This CDR3 contains 12 residues. CDR1 and CDR2 (germline): SNHLY, FYNNEI. The V and J ends lost 3 bases and 4 bases respectively, with 6 bases between them. Drawing the rest from reference TRBV2 and TRBJ1-2, the complete variable domain is EPEVTQTPSHQVTQMGQEVILRCVPISNHLYFYWYRQILGQKVEFLVSFYNNEISEKSEIFDDQFSVERPDGSNFTLKIRSTKLEDSAMYFCASSDRTYGYTFGSGTRLTVV.

This clone was found a few times. The chain uses TRBV2 and TRBJ2-7; no definite D call. Per germline, CDR1 SNHLY and CDR2 FYNNEI. The length of the CDR3 is 10 residues. Trimming took off 9 bases at V and 4 bases at J, with 7 bases between the two ends. The DNA for the CDR3 is TGTGCCAGTGGGGTGTACGAGCAGTACTTC. Protein sequence: CASGVYEQYF.

The chain couples TRBV28 to TRBJ2-1, with 8 bases aligning to TRBD2. The germline gives CDR1 MDHEN, CDR2 SYDVKM. Losses at the gene ends were 7 bases for V and 9 bases for J; bases not matched to a gene: 8. The CDR3 totals 13 residues. In nucleotides, the CDR3 is TGTGCCAGCACGCCCGGGGGGGCCCTTGAGCAGTTCTTC. This translates into CASTPGGALEQFF.

This chain connects TRBV4-1 to TRBJ2-6, with 8 bases aligning to TRBD1. The CDR3 has 18 amino acids. With V trimmed by 4 bases and J by 2 bases, 10 bases remained unmatched. Per germline, CDR1 MGHRA and CDR2 YSYEKL. CDR3 sequence reads: CASSPRQGRNTGANVLTF. CDR3 sequence (DNA): TGCGCCAGCAGCCCTCGACAGGGGCGGAATACTGGGGCCAACGTCCTGACTTTC.

The table lists this clone with a count of one. The V and J genes are TRBV4-1 and TRBJ2-2; D is undetermined. V was shortened by 3 bases and J by 5 bases, with 7 bases between the two germline ends. The germline CDR1 and CDR2 sequences are MGHRA and YSYEKL. The CDR3 runs 13 residues. The CDR3 protein is CASSHATTGELFF. In DNA, the CDR3 is TGCGCCAGCAGCCACGCGACGACCGGGGAGCTGTTTTTT.

V usage is TRBV5-3 and J usage is TRBJ2-5; 11 nucleotides agree with TRBD2. TRBV5-3 carries the ORF label, with uncertain function. The CDR3 totals 15 residues. V was clipped by 2 bases and J by 5 bases; unmatched bases: 5. In nucleotides, the CDR3 is TGTGCCAGAAGCTTTAGCGGGAGGGCCTGGGAGACCCAGTACTTC. Translated, it gives CARSFSGRAWETQYF.

The chain carries TRBV14 and TRBJ2-5; 8 bases map to TRBD2. Judging by the DNA end, TRBJ2-7 fits better; the J call may be wrong. CDR1 is SGHDN, CDR2 FVKESK, per germline. This CDR3 contains 13 residues. The CDR3 sequence is CASSTSGRYEQYF. In nucleotides, the CDR3 is TGTGCCAGCAGCACGAGCGGGAGATACGAGCAGTACTTC.